Listed below are T cell receptor beta chains from one sample, sequenced in a study of blood T cell repertoires in COVID-19. Generated by immunoSEQ multiplex PCR, the TCRdb table keeps only in-frame clones and is missing some. The table shows 5,700 or so clones, with roughly 89% occurring only once. Sequences were obtained from peripheral blood. These receptors originate from a human donor in a cohort sampled during active COVID-19. CDR3s include the opening cysteine and the closing phenylalanine or tryptophan. A D gene is named only where the DNA matches it firmly. The size of a clone is reported for some rows only, either as once, few or many, or as a class for expanded clones.

d_call,clone_size,v_call,j_call,cdr3_aa,cdr3_nt
TRBD1,.,TRBV7-2,TRBJ2-2,CASSLSGQGGPGELFF,TGTGCCAGCAGCTTATCAGGACAGGGAGGCCCCGGGGAGCTGTTTTTT
TRBD1,.,TRBV7-9,TRBJ2-3,CASSGGQLGDTQYF,TGTGCCAGCAGCGGGGGACAGCTGGGGGATACGCAGTATTTT
TRBD2,.,TRBV5-6,TRBJ2-1,CASSLKLGLAGAYNEQFF,TGTGCCAGCAGCTTGAAGTTGGGACTAGCGGGAGCCTACAATGAGCAGTTCTTC
.,.,TRBV20-1,TRBJ2-7,CSARVTYEQYF,TGCAGTGCTAGAGTTACCTACGAGCAGTACTTC
.,.,TRBV18,TRBJ2-5,CASSPPVGEETQYF,TGTGCCAGCTCACCACCGGTGGGAGAAGAGACCCAGTACTTC
.,.,TRBV7-2,TRBJ2-1,CASHQSRVFGEQFF,TGTGCCAGCCATCAATCCAGGGTCTTCGGTGAGCAGTTCTTC
TRBD2,.,TRBV4-2,TRBJ2-7,CASSQDLKAAGGVSYEQYF,TGTGCCAGCAGCCAAGATCTGAAGGCGGCGGGAGGTGTCTCCTACGAGCAGTACTTC
TRBD1,.,TRBV11-2,TRBJ2-7,CASSQEPGQGPYEQYF,TGTGCCAGCAGCCAAGAGCCGGGACAGGGTCCATACGAGCAGTACTTC
TRBD1,.,TRBV28,TRBJ1-5,CASSLFGQGDNQPQHF,TGTGCCAGCAGTTTATTCGGACAGGGAGACAATCAGCCCCAGCATTTT
TRBD1,.,TRBV18,TRBJ1-6,CASSPQSRTGKSPLHF,TGTGCCAGCTCACCACAATCTCGGACAGGGAAGTCACCCCTCCACTTT
TRBD1,.,TRBV27,TRBJ1-1,CASSVRGGNTEAFF,TGTGCCAGCTCCGTCAGAGGGGGCAACACTGAAGCTTTCTTT
TRBD2,.,TRBV9,TRBJ2-5,CASSVYGGILQETQYF,TGTGCCAGCAGCGTTTACGGGGGGATATTACAAGAGACCCAGTACTTC
.,.,TRBV6-4,TRBJ1-1,CASSFDWNTEAFF,TGTGCCAGCAGTTTCGACTGGAACACTGAAGCTTTCTTT
TRBD2,once,TRBV4-2,TRBJ2-2,CASSPEAAGLNTGELFF,TGTGCCAGCAGCCCGGAGGCAGCGGGATTGAACACCGGGGAGCTGTTTTTT
TRBD2,.,TRBV28,TRBJ2-7,CASSPNGAGRQEQYF,TGTGCCAGCAGCCCCAATGGAGCGGGACGCCAGGAGCAGTACTTC
TRBD1,.,TRBV5-1,TRBJ1-6,CASSQGTANSPLHF,TGCGCCAGCAGCCAAGGGACAGCCAATTCACCCCTCCACTTT
TRBD1,.,TRBV24-1,TRBJ2-5,CATSDFQGATQTQYF,TGTGCCACCAGTGATTTCCAGGGGGCGACGCAGACCCAGTACTTC
TRBD1,.,TRBV30,TRBJ2-2,CAWSTGQGRKGSGELFF,TGTGCCTGGAGTACAGGACAGGGGAGAAAGGGGAGCGGGGAGCTGTTTTTT
.,.,TRBV9,TRBJ2-1,CASSSFGSGEQFF,TGTGCCAGCAGTTCATTCGGTTCCGGGGAGCAGTTCTTC
TRBD1,.,TRBV6-2/TRBV6-3,TRBJ1-5,CASSQNRGDQPQHF,TGTGCCAGCAGCCAAAACAGGGGGGATCAGCCCCAGCATTTT
.,.,TRBV5-1,TRBJ2-7,CASSLEQGFSYEQYF,TGCGCCAGCAGCTTGGAACAGGGTTTTTCCTACGAGCAGTACTTC
.,.,TRBV7-2,TRBJ1-2,CASSPAGNYGYTF,TGTGCCAGCAGCCCGGCCGGGAACTATGGCTACACCTTC
.,.,TRBV14,TRBJ2-7,CASSQDRYEQYF,TGTGCCAGCAGCCAAGACAGATACGAGCAGTACTTC
TRBD2,.,TRBV11-3,TRBJ2-1,CASSLDPGGPLILLGSKQFF,TGTGCCAGCAGCTTAGATCCGGGGGGGCCCTTGATCCTACTAGGTTCCAAGCAGTTCTTC
.,.,TRBV12-3/TRBV12-4,TRBJ1-1,CASARDFTEAFF,TGTGCCAGCGCCAGGGACTTCACTGAAGCTTTCTTT
.,.,TRBV7-9,TRBJ2-1,CASSSQGRGARGEQFF,TGTGCCAGCAGCTCCCAAGGTCGGGGGGCGAGAGGTGAGCAGTTCTTC
TRBD2,.,TRBV11-3,TRBJ2-1,CASSPGLAGYYNEQFF,TGTGCCAGCAGCCCAGGACTAGCGGGGTACTACAATGAGCAGTTCTTC
.,.,TRBV28,TRBJ1-6,CASSSGVSSYNSPLHF,TGTGCCAGCAGTTCGGGGGTTAGCTCCTATAATTCACCCCTCCACTTT
.,.,TRBV20-1,TRBJ1-5,CSASGTYNQPQHF,TGCAGTGCTAGTGGGACTTATAATCAGCCCCAGCATTTT
TRBD2,.,TRBV18,TRBJ2-1,CASSPGTSGSHEQFF,TGTGCCAGCTCACCAGGGACTAGCGGGAGCCATGAGCAGTTCTTC
TRBD2,.,TRBV11-2,TRBJ2-7,CASSWGLGLAGYEQYF,TGTGCCAGCAGCTGGGGGCTTGGGCTAGCGGGATACGAGCAGTACTTC
.,.,TRBV27,TRBJ2-7,CASSTFPYEQYF,TGTGCCAGCTCTACTTTCCCATACGAGCAGTACTTC
TRBD1,.,TRBV7-2,TRBJ2-7,CASSSPGQPYEQYF,TGTGCCAGCAGCTCGCCGGGACAGCCTTACGAGCAGTACTTC
.,.,TRBV30,TRBJ2-3,CAWSSLGSTDTQYF,TGTGCCTGGAGTTCTCTCGGGAGCACAGATACGCAGTATTTT
TRBD2,.,TRBV9,TRBJ2-3,CASSPGGRGTDTQYF,TGTGCCAGCAGCCCGGGCGGGAGGGGTACAGATACGCAGTATTTT
TRBD2,.,TRBV28,TRBJ2-3,CASSFRGGVDTQYF,TGTGCCAGCAGTTTCCGGGGAGGGGTAGATACGCAGTATTTT
TRBD2,.,TRBV7-2,TRBJ2-2,CASSLSGRGTGELFF,TGTGCCAGCAGCCTCAGCGGGAGAGGCACCGGGGAGCTGTTTTTT
.,once,TRBV24-1,TRBJ1-1,CATSDTANTEAFF,TGTGCCACCAGTGATACAGCGAACACTGAAGCTTTCTTT
TRBD2,.,TRBV27,TRBJ2-7,CASSPVAGVGYEQYF,TGTGCCAGCAGTCCTGTAGCGGGAGTAGGCTACGAGCAGTACTTC
.,.,TRBV11-2,TRBJ1-4,CASSLEFSRGEKLFF,TGTGCCAGCAGCTTAGAATTCAGTCGGGGTGAAAAACTGTTTTTT
TRBD1,.,TRBV5-1,TRBJ1-1,CASSSIAGTGVNTEAFF,TGCGCCAGCAGCTCCATCGCCGGGACAGGGGTTAACACTGAAGCTTTCTTT
.,.,TRBV3-1/TRBV3-2,TRBJ2-2,CASSQGGAGELFF,TGTGCCAGCAGCCAAGGGGGCGCCGGGGAGCTGTTTTTT
.,.,TRBV7-9,TRBJ2-1,CASSSRTRTNEQFF,TGTGCCAGCAGCTCTCGGACTCGGACGAATGAGCAGTTCTTC
.,.,TRBV19,TRBJ2-1,CASSIVGEFRNEQFF,TGTGCCAGTAGTATAGTAGGGGAATTTCGCAATGAGCAGTTCTTC
.,.,TRBV19,TRBJ2-4,CASSIDFADSFKNIQYF,TGTGCCAGTAGTATAGATTTCGCGGACAGCTTCAAAAACATTCAGTACTTC
.,.,TRBV28,TRBJ2-7,CASSVLSGARYEQYF,TGTGCCAGCAGTGTCCTAAGTGGGGCCCGCTACGAGCAGTACTTC
TRBD1,.,TRBV18,TRBJ1-4,CASSPRTGDEKLFF,TGTGCCAGCTCACCACGGACAGGGGATGAAAAACTGTTTTTT
.,.,TRBV28,TRBJ2-1,CASSLVGAILGNEQFF,TGTGCCAGCAGTTTAGTGGGAGCGATCCTGGGGAATGAGCAGTTCTTC
.,.,TRBV6-4,TRBJ2-2,CASSDSSTGELFF,TGTGCCAGCAGTGACTCGAGCACCGGGGAGCTGTTTTTT
.,.,TRBV7-3,TRBJ2-5,CASSLNPGAETQYF,TGTGCCAGCAGCTTGAACCCAGGCGCGGAGACCCAGTACTTC